The present entry profiles one T cell receptor (beta chain) with its context. What it binds is unknown. What was sequenced were expressed TCRB transcripts, since all of the isolated RNA had been reverse transcribed. A few million reads were obtained on average from naive, central memory and regulatory T cell samples. Some clones are missing from TCRdb's copy, which holds only in-frame ones; the method was immunoSEQ multiplex PCR. The sample has a few hundred thousand clones; 13% are singletons. The data belong to a study of beta chain features in type 1 diabetes. Study-wide results and caveats: In every one of the four CD4+ subsets, TCRB CDR3s were moderately but significantly shorter in Type 1 diabetes patients.

Trimming took 3 bases from V and 4 from J, leaving 13 bases between them. The CDR3 runs 14 residues. Germline CDR1 reads SQVTM; CDR2 reads ANQGSEA. What was sequenced was naive CD4+ T cells from blood. This sequence joins TRBV29-1 and TRBJ2-1; TRBD1 is a possible D gene (6 bases). The sequence was obtained from a woman under 30 with type 1 diabetes. The CDR3 nucleotides read TGCAGCGTTGACCACCGGGACATTTACAATGAGCAGTTCTTC. Its protein is CSVDHRDIYNEQFF.